This T cell receptor beta chain derives from a study of blood T cells in healthy people across ages. A note on this clonotype: Its cognate antigen is unknown.

A second PCR of 7 to 11 cycles used a sample-barcoded 5' primer and a J-beta primer mix. TCRdb itself ran the 5' RACE reads through MiXCR, one entry per CDR3 protein. The sample yields hundreds of thousands of distinct CDR3 sequences, roughly 49% seen once. Study results and limitations: It was held that the diversity estimates obtained from one million T cells were underestimates. Donors of long life had a larger count of naive CD4+ cells and greater diversity than aged donors. It was found that TCR beta diversity correlated strongly with the percentage of naive T cells.

V was pared by 5 bases and J by 4 bases, with 15 bases between. The CDR3 covers 15 residues. Germline V gene data show CDR1 as MDHEN and CDR2 as SYDVKM. This sequence originates from a woman aged 60-75 years in good health. The chain couples TRBV28 to TRBJ2-1, with D maybe TRBD2 (6 bases). The sequencing input was blood. The CDR3 DNA reads as TGTGCCAGCAGTCACGGTAGACGGGGGTACAATGAGCAGTTCTTC. As protein: CASSHGRRGYNEQFF.